One and the same sample provided the 8 T cell receptor beta chains below, sequenced in a study of blood T cell repertoires in COVID-19. This table comes from immunoSEQ multiplex PCR, and its TCRdb copy is limited to in-frame clones, with some not included. The data hold 65,000 to 90,000 clones, with around 88% observed a single time. The sequenced material came from peripheral blood. Every receptor here comes from a woman older than 75 with acute or convalescent COVID-19.

The gene calls are TRBV4-1 and TRBJ2-5; possibly TRBD2 for D (6 bases). The V end was cut by 4 bases, the J end by 4 bases, with 10 bases between. This CDR3 has 13 amino acids. Germline assignment: CDR1 MGHRA and CDR2 YSYEKL. As DNA, the CDR3 is TGCGCCAGCAGCCCGGGACTGCGAGAGACCCAGTACTTC. Amino acid sequence: CASSPGLRETQYF.

The rearrangement joins TRBV28 to TRBJ2-7; no clear D gene. The CDR3 has 12 residues. Looked up from germline, CDR1 is MDHEN and CDR2 is SYDVKM. Between the trimmed V and J ends, which lost 5 bases and 2 bases, there was a span of 7 bases. In DNA form, the CDR3 reads TGTGCCAGCAGTGGCAGAACCTACGAGCAGTACTTC. Its protein product is CASSGRTYEQYF.

The V call is TRBV2, the J call TRBJ2-1, with D possibly being TRBD2 (5 bases). Trimming took 3 bases from V and 6 from J, leaving 21 bases between them. The germline V gene encodes CDR1 SNHLY and CDR2 FYNNEI. The CDR3 contains 17 residues. CDR3 region: CASSEGLAIALLNEQFF. The CDR3 DNA reads as TGTGCCAGCAGTGAGGGCCTAGCAATTGCCCTCCTCAATGAGCAGTTCTTC.

Points on this clone: One junction end disagrees with the germline gene, perhaps due to a read error. V gene TRBV19 combines with J gene TRBJ2-7; 10 bases match TRBD1. This CDR3 contains 14 residues. Germline values: CDR1 LNHDA, CDR2 SQIVND (reference sequence). The CDR3 DNA reads TGTGCCAGCAGTATCCCCGGGACAGGGGTCGAGCAGTACTTC. Protein sequence: CASSIPGTGVEQYF.

The chain carries TRBV5-4 and TRBJ2-3, with D possibly being TRBD1 (5 bases). Germline V lookup: CDR1 SGHNT, CDR2 YYREEE (reference sequence). V dropped 3 bases and J dropped 6 bases, with 23 bases sitting between them. This CDR3 is built from 17 residues. The CDR3 sequence: CASSSPGSGKAQDTQYF. The CDR3 DNA is TGTGCCAGCAGCTCCCCCGGTTCAGGGAAAGCTCAGGATACGCAGTATTTT.

V gene TRBV5-1 combines with J gene TRBJ2-3; TRBD2 aligns across 9 bases. This CDR3 spans 16 amino acids. CDR1 is SGHRS and CDR2 is YFSETQ in the germline V gene. V gave up 0 bases and J gave up 4 bases; unmatched junction bases: 6. The CDR3 DNA sequence: TGCGCCAGCAGCTTGGGGCTAGCGGGAAGAGCAGATACGCAGTATTTT. The encoded protein is CASSLGLAGRADTQYF.

In this sample, this clone turned up once. This rearrangement joins TRBV21-1 to TRBJ1-5; the D call TRBD1 from the table was never checked on the DNA. TRBV21-1 is given as a pseudogene. The CDR3 totals 14 residues. CDR3 DNA sequence: TGTGCCAGCAGTTCAGGGGAATGCAATCAGCCCCAGCATTTT. It yields the protein CASSSGECNQPQHF.

This clone was counted a single time. The chain employs TRBV11-2 and TRBJ2-5, with TRBD2 matching 8 bases. J lost 5 bases, V lost 0 bases, and 8 bases had no gene match. Germline V CDR1 and CDR2: SGHAT, FQNNGV. The CDR3 sequence is 16 residues long. The CDR3 sequence is CASSLEHGRAGETQYF. In DNA, the CDR3 is TGTGCCAGCAGCTTAGAGCACGGGAGGGCCGGTGAGACCCAGTACTTC.